The 5 T cell receptor beta chains listed next were all sequenced from one sample in a study of T cells in Graves' hyperthyroidism and ophthalmopathy. Researchers took RNA transcripts and amplified the TCR beta CDR3 regions from them. In the first-round RT-PCR of the TCR CDR3, the HTBI primer set was used. TCRdb reprocessed the multiplex PCR reads with MiXCR, giving one entry per CDR3 protein. The sample lists about 360,000 distinct CDR3 sequences, 15% to 20% occurring once. Sequencing used blood. The receptors were gathered from a woman aged 18-30 years with Graves' hyperthyroidism.

The chain links TRBV6-1 to TRBJ2-2, with D tentatively TRBD2 (6 bases). Looked up from germline, CDR1 is MNHNS and CDR2 is SASEGT. The CDR3 has 15 residues. V lost 3 bases and J 6 bases, leaving 14 bases between the germline ends. For the CDR3, the DNA is TGTGCCAGCAGTGATTGGGGGGTTAGGGCCGGGGAGCTGTTTTTT. Its translation: CASSDWGVRAGELFF.

This clonotype was found many times. The chain uses TRBV28 and TRBJ1-5, with TRBD1 as a possible D gene (5 bases). V lost 2 bases, J lost 5 bases, and 16 bases lay in between. Germline CDR1 MDHEN, CDR2 SYDVKM. This CDR3 region has 16 residues. This chain's CDR3 is CASSLMGTAGDQPQHF. In DNA form, the CDR3 reads TGTGCCAGCAGTTTAATGGGTACAGCGGGGGATCAGCCCCAGCATTTT.

Ten or more counts support this clonotype. This chain connects TRBV12-3 or TRBV12-4 to TRBJ1-2; no clear D. This CDR3 has 10 amino acids. V lost 2 bases to trimming and J lost 8 bases, with 3 bases between them. The CDR3: CASSLKGYTF. Here the CDR3 DNA reads TGTGCCAGCAGTTTAAAGGGCTACACCTTC.

As for this clonotype: This clone may be a read error of a much larger clone one base away. V is TRBV19 and J is TRBJ1-2; tentatively, D is TRBD1 (5 bases). CDR3 length: 14 residues. Germline CDR1 LNHDA, CDR2 SQIVND (reference sequence). DNA of the CDR3: TGTGCCAGCAAAATTCAGGGTCCTGGGTATGGCTACAGCTTC. The encoded protein is CASKIQGPGYGYSF.

This clonotype was seen at least ten times. The chain uses TRBV6-1 and TRBJ1-1, with D unclear. Trimming removed 1 base at V and 0 bases at J, with 9 bases between. The CDR3 length is 15 residues. Per germline, CDR1 MNHNS and CDR2 SASEGT. CDR3 loop: CASSEVVGLNTEAFF. The CDR3 region has the DNA TGTGCCAGCAGTGAAGTAGTGGGGTTGAACACTGAAGCTTTCTTT.